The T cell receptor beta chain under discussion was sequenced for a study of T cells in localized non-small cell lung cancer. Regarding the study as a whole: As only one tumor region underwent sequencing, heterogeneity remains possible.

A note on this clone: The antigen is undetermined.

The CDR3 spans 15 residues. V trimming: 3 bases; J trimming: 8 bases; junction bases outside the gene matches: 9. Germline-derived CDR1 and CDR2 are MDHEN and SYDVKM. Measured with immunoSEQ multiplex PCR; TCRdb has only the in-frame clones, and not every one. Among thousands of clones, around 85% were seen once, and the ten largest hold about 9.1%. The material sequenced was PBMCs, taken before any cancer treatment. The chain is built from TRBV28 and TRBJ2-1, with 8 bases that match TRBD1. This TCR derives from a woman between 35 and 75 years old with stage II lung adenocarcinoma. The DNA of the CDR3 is TGTGCCAGCAGTTTCTGGACAGGGATGGTCGATGAGCAGTTCTTC. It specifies CASSFWTGMVDEQFF.